The 5 T cell receptor beta chains listed next were all sequenced from one sample in a study of blood T cell repertoires in COVID-19. Clones were sequenced by immunoSEQ multiplex PCR, and TCRdb holds only the in-frame ones, with some missing. The table includes approximately 280,000 clones, roughly 80% detected once. Sequences were obtained from peripheral blood. These receptors were taken from a human donor with COVID-19, enrolled during active disease. The donor label of this sample is uncertain.

The J gene is TRBJ2-3, the V gene TRBV11-3; D possibly corresponds to TRBD2 (6 bases). The germline gives CDR1 SGHNT, CDR2 YENEEA. Trimming shortened V by 1 base and J by 2 bases, and 7 bases separated the two germline ends. This CDR3 contains 14 residues. This CDR3 reads CASSLVADTDTQYF. CDR3 coding DNA: TGTGCCAGCAGCTTAGTAGCGGACACAGATACGCAGTATTTT.

This chain connects TRBV19 to TRBJ1-2; tentatively, D is TRBD1 (5 bases). The V gene's germline CDR1 is LNHDA and CDR2 SQIVND (reference sequence). Trimming cost V 5 bases and J 0 bases, with 7 bases left between them. The CDR3 spans 13 residues. CDR3 loop: CASSPTANYGYTF. The CDR3 nucleotides read TGTGCCAGTAGTCCGACAGCTAACTATGGCTACACCTTC.

V and J are TRBV6-6 and TRBJ2-2; the match to TRBD1 covers 7 bases. The CDR3 is 15 residues long. Germline trimming cut 5 bases from V and 7 bases from J; bases unmatched to any gene: 10. Germline assignment: CDR1 MNHNY and CDR2 SVGAGI (reference sequence). The CDR3 loop is CASSATDRVGGELFF. CDR3 DNA sequence: TGTGCCAGCAGTGCAACCGACAGGGTTGGCGGGGAGCTGTTTTTT.

The chain links TRBV28 to TRBJ2-4; TRBD2 agrees at 10 bases. From germline, CDR1 is MDHEN and CDR2 SYDVKM. The CDR3 length is 16 residues. With 7 bases clipped from V and 3 bases from J, the junction kept 9 bases outside the gene matches. CDR3 bases: TGTGCCAGCACCTTAGCGGGAGGAGTAGTCAAAAACATTCAGTACTTC. Protein product: CASTLAGGVVKNIQYF.

This rearrangement joins TRBV4-3 to TRBJ2-7; D remains ambiguous. In germline, CDR1 is LGHNA, CDR2 YSLEER. The CDR3 has 14 residues. V was clipped by 0 bases and J by 3 bases, with 9 bases between them. CDR3 sequence (DNA): TGCGCCAGCAGCCAAGATCTCTCCCTCTACGAGCAGTACTTC. Its translation is CASSQDLSLYEQYF.